Included here is one T cell receptor (beta chain) sequence, with context. Sorting produced populations that all topped 98% purity. These data are taken from a study of beta chain features in type 1 diabetes. Every isolated RNA sample was fully reverse transcribed, so sequencing captured expressed TCRB transcripts. Clones were read by immunoSEQ multiplex PCR, and TCRdb kept only the in-frame ones, dropping some. Of almost 350,000 clones detected, 6.5% to 10% appear once; the ten largest clones hold around 0.45%. The CDR3 is made up of 17 amino acids. Germline CDR1 SGHVS, CDR2 FQNEAQ. Trimming took 2 bases from V and 5 from J; bases not matched to a gene: 13.

Sequences were obtained from central memory CD4+ T cells from blood. The receptor was isolated from a woman aged 18-29 years in good health. This chain joins TRBV7-8 and TRBJ2-7; 9 nucleotides agree with TRBD1. The CDR3 sequence: CASSLLWNRDRVHEQYF. DNA of the CDR3: TGTGCCAGCAGCTTATTGTGGAACCGGGACAGGGTCCACGAGCAGTACTTC.